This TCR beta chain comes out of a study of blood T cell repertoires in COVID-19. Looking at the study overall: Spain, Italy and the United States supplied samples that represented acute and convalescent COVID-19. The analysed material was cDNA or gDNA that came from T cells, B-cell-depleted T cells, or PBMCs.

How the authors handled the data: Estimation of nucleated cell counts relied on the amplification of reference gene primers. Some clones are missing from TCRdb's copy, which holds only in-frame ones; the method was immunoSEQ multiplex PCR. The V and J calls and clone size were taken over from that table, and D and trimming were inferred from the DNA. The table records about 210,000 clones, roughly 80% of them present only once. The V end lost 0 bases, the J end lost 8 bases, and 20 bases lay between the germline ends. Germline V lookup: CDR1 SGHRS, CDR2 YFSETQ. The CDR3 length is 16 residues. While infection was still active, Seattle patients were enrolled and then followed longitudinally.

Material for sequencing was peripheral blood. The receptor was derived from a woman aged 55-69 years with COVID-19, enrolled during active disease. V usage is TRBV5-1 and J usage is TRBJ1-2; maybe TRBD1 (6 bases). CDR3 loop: CASSLARGPKRGGYTF. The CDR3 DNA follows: TGCGCCAGCAGCTTGGCCAGGGGACCGAAGAGGGGAGGCTACACCTTC. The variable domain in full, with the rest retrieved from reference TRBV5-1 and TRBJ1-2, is KAGVTQTPRYLIKTRGQQVTLSCSPISGHRSVSWYQQTPGQGLQFLFEYFSETQRNKGNFPGRFSGRQFSNSRSEMNVSTLELGDSALYLCASSLARGPKRGGYTFGSGTRLTVV.